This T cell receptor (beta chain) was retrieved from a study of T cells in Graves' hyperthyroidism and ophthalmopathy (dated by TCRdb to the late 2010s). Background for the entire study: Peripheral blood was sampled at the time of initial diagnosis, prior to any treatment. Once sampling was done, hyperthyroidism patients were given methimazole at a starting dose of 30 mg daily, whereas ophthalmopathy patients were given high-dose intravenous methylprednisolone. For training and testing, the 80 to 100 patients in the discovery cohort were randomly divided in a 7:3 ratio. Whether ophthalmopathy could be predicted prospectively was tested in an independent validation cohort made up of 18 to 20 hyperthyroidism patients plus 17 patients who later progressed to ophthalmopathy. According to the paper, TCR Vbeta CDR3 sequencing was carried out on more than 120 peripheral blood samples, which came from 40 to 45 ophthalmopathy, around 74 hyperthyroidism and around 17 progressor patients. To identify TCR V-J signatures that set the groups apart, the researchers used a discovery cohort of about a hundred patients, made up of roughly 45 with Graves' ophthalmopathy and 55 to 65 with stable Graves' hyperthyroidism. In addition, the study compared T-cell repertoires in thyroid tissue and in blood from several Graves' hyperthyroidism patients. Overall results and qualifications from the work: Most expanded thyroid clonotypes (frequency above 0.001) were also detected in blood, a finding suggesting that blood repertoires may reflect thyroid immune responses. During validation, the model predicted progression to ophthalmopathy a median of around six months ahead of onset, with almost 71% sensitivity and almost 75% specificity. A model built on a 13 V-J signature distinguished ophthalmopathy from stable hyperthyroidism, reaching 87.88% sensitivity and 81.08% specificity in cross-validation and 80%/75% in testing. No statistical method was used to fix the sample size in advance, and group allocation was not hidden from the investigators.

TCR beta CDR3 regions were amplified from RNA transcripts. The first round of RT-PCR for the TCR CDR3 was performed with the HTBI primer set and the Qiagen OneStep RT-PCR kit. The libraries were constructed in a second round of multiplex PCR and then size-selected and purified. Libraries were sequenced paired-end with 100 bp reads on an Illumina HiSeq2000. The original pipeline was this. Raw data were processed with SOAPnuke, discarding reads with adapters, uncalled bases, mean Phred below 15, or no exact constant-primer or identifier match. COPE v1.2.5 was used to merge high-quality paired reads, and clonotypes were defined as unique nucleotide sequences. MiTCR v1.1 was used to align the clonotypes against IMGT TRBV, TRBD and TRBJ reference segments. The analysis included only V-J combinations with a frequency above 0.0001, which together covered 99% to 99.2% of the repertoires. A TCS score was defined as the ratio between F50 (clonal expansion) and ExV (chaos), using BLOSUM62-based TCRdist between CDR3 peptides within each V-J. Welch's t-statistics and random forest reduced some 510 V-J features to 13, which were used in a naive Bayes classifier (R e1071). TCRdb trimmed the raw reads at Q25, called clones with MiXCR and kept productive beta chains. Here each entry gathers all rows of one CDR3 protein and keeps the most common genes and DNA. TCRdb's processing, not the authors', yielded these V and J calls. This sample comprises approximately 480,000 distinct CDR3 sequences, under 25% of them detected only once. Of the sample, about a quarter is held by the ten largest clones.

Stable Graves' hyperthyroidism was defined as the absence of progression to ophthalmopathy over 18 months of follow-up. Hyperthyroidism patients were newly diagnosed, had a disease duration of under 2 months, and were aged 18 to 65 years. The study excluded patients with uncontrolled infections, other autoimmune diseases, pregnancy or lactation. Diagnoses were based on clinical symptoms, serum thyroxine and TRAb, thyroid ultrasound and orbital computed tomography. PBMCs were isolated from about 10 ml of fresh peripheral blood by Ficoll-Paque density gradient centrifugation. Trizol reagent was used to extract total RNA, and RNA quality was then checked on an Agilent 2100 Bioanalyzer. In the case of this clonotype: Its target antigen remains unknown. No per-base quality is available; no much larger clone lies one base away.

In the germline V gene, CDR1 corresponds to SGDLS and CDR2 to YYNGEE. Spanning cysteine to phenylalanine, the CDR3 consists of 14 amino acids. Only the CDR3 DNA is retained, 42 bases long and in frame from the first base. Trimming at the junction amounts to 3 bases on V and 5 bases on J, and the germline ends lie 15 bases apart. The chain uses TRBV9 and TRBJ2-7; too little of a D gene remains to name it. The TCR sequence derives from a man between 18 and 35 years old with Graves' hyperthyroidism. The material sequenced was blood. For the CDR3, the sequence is CASSARPGRDEQYF. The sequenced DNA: TGTGCCAGCAGCGCCAGACCGGGCCGGGACGAGCAGTACTTC.